The rows below give T cell receptor beta chains drawn from one sample of a study of post-analysis software for immune sequencing data. Each CDR3 protein is one row after TCRdb ran MiXCR on the PCR reads. Counted here are hundreds of thousands of distinct CDR3 sequences, 30% occurring once; the ten biggest clones make up approximately 0.6%. Sequencing was done on a sample of blood. All receptors come from a girl aged 5 to 17 with multiple sclerosis. CDR3s include the opening cysteine and the closing phenylalanine or tryptophan. Each record gives: clone size, V gene, CDR3 length, D gene, J gene, CDR3 protein, CDR3 DNA. The D gene is left open where the match is weak. Size is stated for part of the rows, as once, few or many counts, or as a class when the clone is expanded.

abundance: few
v_gene: TRBV6-6
len: 14
d_gene: TRBD1
j_gene: TRBJ2-3
CDR3aa: CATTGTGGLDTQYF
CDR3nt: TGTGCCACCACCGGGACAGGGGGCTTAGATACGCAGTATTTT

abundance: .
v_gene: TRBV28
len: 18
d_gene: TRBD2
j_gene: TRBJ2-3
CDR3aa: CASSPGTSGSVRTDTQYF
CDR3nt: TGTGCCAGCAGCCCAGGGACTAGCGGGAGTGTGAGGACAGATACGCAGTATTTT

abundance: few
v_gene: TRBV18
len: 15
d_gene: TRBD1
j_gene: TRBJ2-1
CDR3aa: CASSTDRGGYNEQFF
CDR3nt: TGTGCCAGCTCAACCGACAGGGGCGGCTACAATGAGCAGTTCTTC

abundance: few
v_gene: TRBV4-1
len: 16
d_gene: .
j_gene: TRBJ1-5
CDR3aa: CASRREASAGNQPQHF
CDR3nt: TGCGCCAGCAGGCGAGAAGCGTCAGCGGGCAATCAGCCCCAGCATTTT

abundance: .
v_gene: TRBV21-1
len: 14
d_gene: .
j_gene: TRBJ2-1
CDR3aa: CASSSDRDINEQFF
CDR3nt: TGTGCCAGCAGCTCCGACAGGGACATCAATGAGCAGTTCTTC

abundance: .
v_gene: TRBV20-1
len: 16
d_gene: TRBD1
j_gene: TRBJ2-1
CDR3aa: CSARKTGGEGYNEQFF
CDR3nt: TGCAGTGCTAGAAAGACAGGGGGCGAAGGGTACAATGAGCAGTTCTTC

abundance: .
v_gene: TRBV7-2
len: 14
d_gene: TRBD1
j_gene: TRBJ2-1
CDR3aa: CASSAGTANNEQFF
CDR3nt: TGTGCCAGCAGCGCAGGGACAGCTAACAATGAGCAGTTCTTC

abundance: .
v_gene: TRBV4-2
len: 15
d_gene: TRBD2
j_gene: TRBJ2-3
CDR3aa: CASSQLGGDTDTQYF
CDR3nt: TGTGCCAGCAGCCAGCTTGGGGGGGACACAGATACGCAGTATTTT

abundance: many
v_gene: TRBV29-1
len: 11
d_gene: TRBD2
j_gene: TRBJ2-7
CDR3aa: CSVQGLAEQYF
CDR3nt: TGCAGCGTTCAGGGACTAGCGGAGCAGTACTTC

abundance: few
v_gene: TRBV6-5
len: 12
d_gene: .
j_gene: TRBJ2-3
CDR3aa: CASRVSSDTQYF
CDR3nt: TGTGCCAGCCGTGTGAGTTCCGATACGCAGTATTTT

abundance: .
v_gene: TRBV20-1
len: 13
d_gene: TRBD1
j_gene: TRBJ2-7
CDR3aa: CSGGQGSTYEQYF
CDR3nt: TGCAGTGGGGGACAGGGTTCGACCTACGAGCAGTACTTC

abundance: .
v_gene: TRBV6-2/TRBV6-3
len: 18
d_gene: TRBD1
j_gene: TRBJ2-1
CDR3aa: CASSYPGQGRSSYNEQFF
CDR3nt: TGTGCCAGCAGTTACCCGGGACAGGGGAGGAGCTCCTACAATGAGCAGTTCTTC

abundance: .
v_gene: TRBV7-2
len: 12
d_gene: .
j_gene: TRBJ1-5
CDR3aa: CTSSLVGPPQHF
CDR3nt: TGTACCAGCAGCTTAGTTGGGCCGCCCCAGCATTTT

abundance: .
v_gene: TRBV10-3
len: 12
d_gene: .
j_gene: TRBJ1-5
CDR3aa: CATRTENQPQHF
CDR3nt: TGTGCCACCAGGACAGAGAATCAGCCCCAGCATTTT

abundance: once
v_gene: TRBV20-1
len: 11
d_gene: .
j_gene: TRBJ1-2
CDR3aa: CSAKVDYGYTF
CDR3nt: TGCAGTGCTAAGGTCGACTATGGCTACACCTTC

abundance: few
v_gene: TRBV2
len: 11
d_gene: .
j_gene: TRBJ2-4
CDR3aa: CASSDREIQYF
CDR3nt: TGTGCCAGCAGTGACCGCGAGATTCAGTACTTC

abundance: .
v_gene: TRBV20-1
len: 14
d_gene: .
j_gene: TRBJ2-7
CDR3aa: CSARPLGLLYEQYF
CDR3nt: TGCAGTGCTAGGCCACTGGGACTCCTCTACGAGCAGTACTTC

abundance: .
v_gene: TRBV20-1
len: 14
d_gene: TRBD1
j_gene: TRBJ2-1
CDR3aa: CSATGGLSYNEQFF
CDR3nt: TGCAGTGCAACAGGGGGCCTCTCCTACAATGAGCAGTTCTTC

abundance: few
v_gene: TRBV4-3
len: 14
d_gene: .
j_gene: TRBJ2-2
CDR3aa: CASSQVSATGELFF
CDR3nt: TGCGCCAGCAGCCAAGTTTCAGCCACCGGGGAGCTGTTTTTT

abundance: many
v_gene: TRBV4-3
len: 16
d_gene: TRBD1
j_gene: TRBJ2-1
CDR3aa: CASSQDLGQGYNEQFF
CDR3nt: TGCGCCAGCAGCCAAGATTTAGGACAGGGATACAATGAGCAGTTCTTC

abundance: .
v_gene: TRBV6-2/TRBV6-3
len: 14
d_gene: .
j_gene: TRBJ1-5
CDR3aa: CASNLIQGNQPQHF
CDR3nt: TGTGCCAGCAACTTGATACAGGGCAATCAGCCCCAGCATTTT

abundance: .
v_gene: TRBV7-2
len: 13
d_gene: .
j_gene: TRBJ1-1
CDR3aa: CASSLVSGPEAFF
CDR3nt: TGTGCCAGCAGCTTAGTTTCGGGTCCTGAAGCTTTCTTT

abundance: few
v_gene: TRBV9
len: 14
d_gene: .
j_gene: TRBJ2-5
CDR3aa: CASSGGWSQETQYF
CDR3nt: TGTGCCAGCAGCGGGGGGTGGTCCCAAGAGACCCAGTACTTC

abundance: .
v_gene: TRBV3-1
len: 15
d_gene: .
j_gene: TRBJ2-3
CDR3aa: CASRPTLGPTDTQYF
CDR3nt: TGTGCCAGCAGACCTACCTTGGGGCCCACAGATACGCAGTATTTT

abundance: .
v_gene: TRBV2
len: 14
d_gene: TRBD1
j_gene: TRBJ1-2
CDR3aa: CASTGQTLNYGYTF
CDR3nt: TGTGCCAGCACGGGACAGACTCTTAACTATGGCTACACCTTC

abundance: .
v_gene: TRBV18
len: 13
d_gene: .
j_gene: TRBJ2-3
CDR3aa: CASSPPGGSTQYF
CDR3nt: TGTGCCAGCTCACCACCTGGGGGGTCCACGCAGTATTTT

abundance: .
v_gene: TRBV5-1
len: 16
d_gene: TRBD2
j_gene: TRBJ2-1
CDR3aa: CASSLSSSGIYNEQFF
CDR3nt: TGCGCCAGCAGCTTGTCGTCTAGCGGGATTTACAATGAGCAGTTCTTC

abundance: .
v_gene: TRBV5-1
len: 11
d_gene: .
j_gene: TRBJ1-2
CDR3aa: CASKNRYGYTF
CDR3nt: TGCGCCAGTAAAAATCGCTATGGCTACACCTTC

abundance: .
v_gene: TRBV7-2
len: 17
d_gene: TRBD2
j_gene: TRBJ2-4
CDR3aa: CASSSTSGRGGKNIQYF
CDR3nt: TGTGCCAGCAGCTCGACTAGCGGGAGAGGGGGCAAAAACATTCAGTACTTC

abundance: .
v_gene: TRBV18
len: 14
d_gene: .
j_gene: TRBJ2-5
CDR3aa: CASSPNRNQETRYF
CDR3nt: TGTGCCAGCTCACCAAACCGTAACCAAGAGACCCGGTACTTC

abundance: .
v_gene: TRBV5-1
len: 16
d_gene: .
j_gene: TRBJ2-2
CDR3aa: CASSLASAARAGELFF
CDR3nt: TGCGCCAGCAGCTTGGCCTCGGCAGCGAGGGCCGGGGAGCTGTTTTTT

abundance: .
v_gene: TRBV6-2/TRBV6-3
len: 17
d_gene: TRBD2
j_gene: TRBJ2-1
CDR3aa: CASPPRGGRTVYNEQFF
CDR3nt: TGTGCCAGCCCACCCCGTGGCGGGAGGACCGTGTACAATGAGCAGTTCTTC

abundance: .
v_gene: TRBV4-1
len: 14
d_gene: .
j_gene: TRBJ2-5
CDR3aa: CASSQTYLRETQYF
CDR3nt: TGCGCCAGCAGCCAGACTTATCTCCGGGAGACCCAGTACTTC

abundance: few
v_gene: TRBV6-4
len: 15
d_gene: TRBD2
j_gene: TRBJ2-3
CDR3aa: CASSDSTSGGDTQYF
CDR3nt: TGTGCCAGCAGTGACTCGACTAGCGGGGGAGATACGCAGTATTTT

abundance: few
v_gene: TRBV20-1
len: 13
d_gene: .
j_gene: TRBJ2-3
CDR3aa: CSAERGGLDTQYF
CDR3nt: TGCAGTGCTGAGAGAGGGGGACTGGATACGCAGTATTTT

abundance: .
v_gene: TRBV15
len: 13
d_gene: .
j_gene: TRBJ2-5
CDR3aa: CATSRHTMETQYF
CDR3nt: TGTGCCACCAGCAGACACACAATGGAGACCCAGTACTTC

abundance: .
v_gene: TRBV7-9
len: 12
d_gene: .
j_gene: TRBJ2-3
CDR3aa: CASSFSSDTQYF
CDR3nt: TGTGCCAGCAGCTTTTCGAGCGATACGCAGTATTTT

abundance: .
v_gene: TRBV28
len: 13
d_gene: .
j_gene: TRBJ2-3
CDR3aa: CATRGPSTDTQYF
CDR3nt: TGTGCCACCCGAGGTCCGAGCACAGATACGCAGTATTTT

abundance: .
v_gene: TRBV29-1
len: 14
d_gene: .
j_gene: TRBJ2-3
CDR3aa: CSVRGDTNTDTQYF
CDR3nt: TGCAGCGTCCGGGGGGACACAAACACAGATACGCAGTATTTT

abundance: .
v_gene: TRBV21-1
len: 16
d_gene: .
j_gene: TRBJ2-5
CDR3aa: CASSPWGLAGVWEQYF
CDR3nt: TGTGCCAGCAGCCCCTGGGGACTAGCGGGAGTATGGGAGCAGTACTTC

abundance: .
v_gene: TRBV7-2
len: 17
d_gene: .
j_gene: TRBJ2-1
CDR3aa: CASSLAGRDNVRNEQFF
CDR3nt: TGTGCCAGCAGCTTAGCGGGGCGAGACAACGTTCGCAATGAGCAGTTCTTC